This TCR beta chain appears in the sequencing data of a study of cytomegalovirus exposure and HLA in healthy donors. General study points: Data from an earlier analysis indicated that most TCR beta V segments were productive either about 90% or about 30% of the time. With later analysis, a missense DCLRE1C variant became linked to TCR beta V- and J-gene trimming.

CDR1 is SGHRS, CDR2 YFSETQ, per germline. Trimming pared 0 bases from V and 6 bases from J, leaving 16 bases between. This CDR3 region has 15 residues. On this clone itself: Antigen specificity is unknown.

The primer mix had 60 Vbeta and 13 Jbeta primers. Clones were sequenced by immunoSEQ multiplex PCR, and TCRdb holds only the in-frame ones, with some missing. In the table there are some 130,000 clones, around 72% of which are singletons. The rearrangement uses TRBV5-1 and TRBJ2-7; D might be TRBD1 (6 bases). This clonotype was sampled from a man aged 45 to 65 in good health and CMV-seropositive. Sequenced material: PBMCs. CDR3 DNA: TGCGCCAGCAGCTTGGCCGGGTCAGGGGCCGGCGAGCAGTACTTC. Its protein product is CASSLAGSGAGEQYF.